One and the same sample provided the 15 T cell receptor beta chains below, sequenced in a study of T cells after yellow fever vaccination. TCRdb recomputed calls from the 5' RACE reads with MiXCR, one row per CDR3 protein. The repertoire holds a few hundred thousand distinct CDR3 sequences, with 5.2% as singletons. This specimen was CD4+ T cells sorted from PBMCs, taken on the day of the yellow fever booster vaccination. These receptors were collected from a man aged 18 to 30 who received the YFV17D yellow fever vaccine.

The chain employs TRBV6-4 and TRBJ1-6; D is unresolved. With 3 bases removed from V and 10 bases from J, the gap between germline ends came to 13 bases. There are 14 residues in the CDR3. Germline CDR1 MRHNA, CDR2 SNTAGT. CDR3 nucleotides: TGTGCCAGCAGTGAAAATCGGTTTTTCTCACCCCTCCACTTT. Encoded protein: CASSENRFFSPLHF.

At least ten counts were recorded for this clonotype. The chain carries TRBV11-2 and TRBJ1-5; D may be TRBD1 (5 bases). Trimming took 0 bases from V and 2 from J, leaving 5 bases between them. This CDR3 has 14 amino acids. The germline gives CDR1 SGHAT, CDR2 FQNNGV. The CDR3 bases are TGTGCCAGCAGCTTAGACAGGGGCAATCAGCCCCAGCATTTT. This translates into CASSLDRGNQPQHF.

This chain connects TRBV5-4 to TRBJ2-1, with D unclear. This CDR3 spans 14 amino acids. V lost 4 bases to trimming and J lost 6 bases, with 14 bases between them. Germline V lookup: CDR1 SGHNT, CDR2 YYREEE (reference sequence). Written as DNA, the CDR3 is TGTGCCAGCAGCGCCTCCCGCCTGCTCAATGAGCAGTTCTTC. This sequence encodes CASSASRLLNEQFF.

V is TRBV28 and J is TRBJ2-3; D not resolved. The germline V gene encodes CDR1 MDHEN and CDR2 SYDVKM. CDR3 length equals 13 residues. Between the trimmed V and J ends, which lost 3 bases and 2 bases, there was a span of 6 bases. CDR3 sequence (DNA): TGTGCCAGCAGTTTCCCCCCCACAGATACGCAGTATTTT. Protein: CASSFPPTDTQYF.

The sample holds a few counts of this clonotype. The chain links TRBV28 to TRBJ2-7; 7 bases are a match to TRBD1. CDR1 and CDR2 from the germline V gene are MDHEN and SYDVKM. V dropped 2 bases and J dropped 4; count of bases not matched to a gene: 2. The CDR3 has 13 amino acids. The CDR3 DNA follows: TGTGCCAGCAGTTTAGGGGGACAGTACGAGCAGTACTTC. This codes for CASSLGGQYEQYF.

The rearrangement uses TRBV5-1 and TRBJ1-1, with D possibly TRBD1 on 6 matching bases. V lost 5 bases to trimming and J lost 8 bases, with 19 bases between them. CDR1 and CDR2 (germline): SGHRS, YFSETQ. The CDR3 runs to 14 residues. CDR3 sequence reads: CASRRGDGAFEAFF. As DNA, the CDR3 is TGCGCCAGCAGGAGGGGGGACGGGGCCTTCGAAGCTTTCTTT.

This clonotype was counted ten times or more. This chain uses TRBV5-1 with TRBJ2-1; tentatively, D is TRBD2 (5 bases). CDR3 length: 13 amino acids. Trimming pared 4 bases from V and 4 bases from J, leaving 9 bases between. Germline V gene lookup returns CDR1 SGHRS and CDR2 YFSETQ. As DNA, the CDR3 is TGCGCCAGCAGCGGGCGGGCGTACAATGAGCAGTTCTTC. This codes for CASSGRAYNEQFF.

This clonotype was seen repeatedly, ten times or more. V is TRBV12-3 or TRBV12-4 and J is TRBJ2-7; 8 nucleotides match TRBD2. The length of the CDR3 is 13 residues. After removal of 6 bases from V and 3 bases from J, the junction contained 4 bases not matched to a gene. The CDR3 DNA reads as TGTGCCAGCAGGGAAGCGGGGGTCTACGAGCAGTACTTC. It translates to CASREAGVYEQYF.

This clonotype was recorded at least ten times. The J gene is TRBJ1-3, the V gene TRBV6-2 or TRBV6-3; no clear D gene. V shed 0 bases and J shed 0 bases, with 6 bases lying between them. This CDR3 spans 15 amino acids. Germline V gene lookup returns CDR1 MNHEY and CDR2 SVGEGT. The CDR3: CASSYSRSSGNTIYF. The CDR3 region has the DNA TGTGCCAGCAGTTACTCGAGGAGCTCTGGAAACACCATATATTTT.

This clonotype has only a few counts. The chain uses TRBV20-1 and TRBJ1-5; D possibly corresponds to TRBD1 (6 bases). Germline values: CDR1 DFQATT, CDR2 SNEGSKA (reference sequence). This CDR3 comprises 13 residues. Deletions cut 7 bases from V and 0 bases from J, with 10 bases between. The CDR3 nucleotides read TGCAGTGGGACAGAGGATAGCAATCAGCCCCAGCATTTT. Translated, it gives CSGTEDSNQPQHF.

The rearrangement joins TRBV12-3 or TRBV12-4 to TRBJ1-4; D is possibly TRBD1 (6 bases). Trimming stripped 2 bases from V and 9 bases from J, with 10 bases between. The CDR3 runs to 13 residues. In nucleotides, the CDR3 is TGTGCCAGCAGTTTAAGTACAGGGAAAAAACTGTTTTTT. Its translation: CASSLSTGKKLFF.

This clonotype was seen at least ten times. This sequence joins TRBV4-3 and TRBJ2-3; D unresolved. V lost 0 bases, J lost 4 bases, and 14 bases lay in between. CDR1 and CDR2 (germline): LGHNA, YSLEER. The length of the CDR3 is 16 residues. CDR3 sequence reads: CASSQDPRISPDTQYF. The CDR3 DNA follows: TGCGCCAGCAGCCAAGATCCGCGAATTTCCCCAGATACGCAGTATTTT.

The rearrangement joins TRBV18 to TRBJ2-6, with D maybe TRBD2 (5 bases). Germline V lookup: CDR1 KGHSH, CDR2 LQKENI. V was clipped by 3 bases and J by 0 bases, with 15 bases between them. The length of the CDR3 is 18 residues. The CDR3 here is CASSPMAGRGSGANVLTF. The CDR3 DNA reads as TGTGCCAGCTCACCTATGGCCGGTCGGGGCTCTGGGGCCAACGTCCTGACTTTC. Variable domain in full (rest from reference TRBV18 and TRBJ2-6): NAGVMQNPRHLVRRRGQEARLRCSPMKGHSHVYWYRQLPEEGLKFMVYLQKENIIDESGMPKERFSAEFPKEGPSILRIQQVVRGDSAAYFCASSPMAGRGSGANVLTFGAGSRLTVL.

Many counts were recorded for this clonotype. CDR3 nucleotide sequence: TGTGCCAGCAGCTTAGTCCTAGTAAACTCTGGGGCCAACGTCCTGACTTTC. This encodes CASSLVLVNSGANVLTF. The chain links TRBV11-2 to TRBJ2-6; D uncertain. CDR3 size: 17 residues. With 1 base removed from V and 0 bases from J, the gap between germline ends came to 10 bases. Germline values: CDR1 SGHAT, CDR2 FQNNGV.

The genes are TRBV20-1 and TRBJ2-2, with D possibly TRBD1 on 6 matching bases. The V end was cut by 5 bases, the J end by 5 bases, with 15 bases between. This CDR3 region has 14 residues. CDR1 and CDR2 from the germline V gene are DFQATT and SNEGSKA (reference sequence). CDR3 bases: TGCAGTGCTCTGGCCGCAGGGGTAACCGGGGAGCTGTTTTTT. It specifies CSALAAGVTGELFF.